These T cell receptor beta chains were read from a single sample in a study of Graves' ophthalmopathy and Graves' hyperthyroidism. MiXCR, applied by TCRdb to the multiplex PCR reads, yields one record per CDR3 protein. The sample lists 680,000 or so distinct CDR3 sequences, roughly 20% occurring once. The sequenced sample was peripheral blood. Receptors originate from a woman between 18 and 29 years old with stable Graves' hyperthyroidism. Some clones in this sample may be carry-over from other donors' samples. Each CDR3 is given with its conserved first and last residue. A D gene is named only where the DNA matches it firmly. A row's size may be missing; if present it is once, few, many or a size class.

TRBV6-4,-,many,TRBJ1-1,14,CASSDSDSNTEAFF,TGTGCCAGCAGTGACAGTGACTCGAACACTGAAGCTTTCTTT
TRBV9,-,many,TRBJ1-1,14,CASAERAENTEAFF,TGTGCCAGCGCGGAACGAGCGGAAAACACTGAAGCTTTCTTT
TRBV2,TRBD1,once,TRBJ2-7,14,CASRKTGGLYEQYF,TGTGCCAGCAGAAAGACAGGGGGCCTCTACGAGCAGTACTTC
TRBV6-1,TRBD1,many,TRBJ1-6,16,CASARQGDNLDSPLHF,TGTGCCAGCGCTCGGCAGGGGGACAATCTCGATTCACCCCTCCACTTT
TRBV3-1,TRBD1,many,TRBJ1-2,14,CASRETGGLSGYTF,TGTGCCAGCAGGGAGACAGGGGGTCTTTCTGGCTACACCTTC
TRBV27,-,few,TRBJ2-2,15,CASSWAGEYTGELFF,TGTGCCAGCAGTTGGGCAGGGGAATACACCGGGGAGCTGTTTTTT
TRBV6-1,-,few,TRBJ1-5,13,CASRAVTNQPQHF,TGTGCCAGCAGGGCAGTGACCAATCAGCCCCAGCATTTT
TRBV20-1,TRBD2,many,TRBJ2-5,16,CSARDLLAGVRETQYF,TGCAGTGCTAGAGATTTGCTAGCGGGAGTGAGAGAGACCCAGTACTTC
TRBV3-1,-,-,TRBJ2-7,14,CASSQGQILSEQYF,TGTGCCAGCAGCCAAGGACAGATTCTAAGCGAGCAGTACTTC
TRBV25-1,-,many,TRBJ2-5,18,CASSEYIWGGQLQETQYF,TGTGCCAGCAGTGAATATATTTGGGGTGGACAGCTACAAGAGACCCAGTACTTC
TRBV28,TRBD2,many,TRBJ2-7,15,CASSPIGLAGGEQYF,TGTGCCAGCAGCCCCATTGGGCTAGCGGGAGGGGAGCAGTACTTC
TRBV20-1,TRBD1,-,TRBJ1-2,13,CSARAGGLYGYTF,TGCAGTGCTAGGGCAGGGGGGTTGTATGGCTACACCTTC
TRBV28,TRBD1,many,TRBJ1-2,13,CASSLRQGGGYTF,TGTGCCAGCAGTTTAAGACAGGGCGGCGGCTACACCTTC
TRBV28,-,many,TRBJ1-6,13,CASSSGLGSPLHF,TGTGCCAGCAGTTCAGGGTTGGGTTCACCCCTCCACTTT
TRBV25-1,TRBD2,few,TRBJ2-4,20,CASSEFGGGEGALAKNIQYF,TGTGCCAGCAGTGAATTCGGTGGGGGGGAAGGGGCGCTTGCCAAAAACATTCAGTACTTC
TRBV28,-,many,TRBJ2-7,13,CASSSDGNFEQYF,TGTGCCAGCAGTTCGGACGGAAACTTCGAGCAGTACTTC
TRBV6-1,-,many,TRBJ1-5,14,CASRVDRSNQPQHF,TGTGCCAGCAGGGTGGACAGAAGTAATCAGCCCCAGCATTTT
TRBV7-6,-,few,TRBJ2-2,14,CASSLDIMTGELFF,TGTGCCAGCAGCTTAGATATCATGACCGGGGAGCTGTTTTTT
TRBV28,TRBD2,many,TRBJ2-5,16,CASSFTSGRASGTQYF,TGTGCCAGCAGTTTCACTAGCGGGAGGGCCTCGGGGACCCAGTACTTC
TRBV20-1,TRBD2,few,TRBJ2-7,17,CSASVSNSGRDSYEQYF,TGCAGTGCTAGCGTCTCGAATAGCGGGAGGGATTCCTACGAGCAGTACTTC
TRBV6-5,TRBD2,-,TRBJ2-7,14,CASSYAAGPYEQYF,TGTGCCAGCAGTTACGCAGCGGGACCTTACGAGCAGTACTTC
TRBV7-9,-,many,TRBJ2-2,15,CASSSTSSSAGELFF,TGTGCCAGCAGCTCGACCTCTTCTAGCGCCGGGGAGCTGTTTTTT
TRBV14,-,many,TRBJ2-5,11,CASSHTETQYF,TGTGCCAGCAGCCATACGGAGACCCAGTACTTC
TRBV15,TRBD2,-,TRBJ2-7,15,CATSRTSGMSYEQYF,TGTGCCACCAGCAGGACTAGCGGGATGTCTTACGAGCAGTACTTC
TRBV7-8,-,many,TRBJ1-5,14,CASSLNRDLEPQHF,TGTGCCAGCAGCTTAAACAGAGACCTTGAGCCCCAGCATTTT
TRBV6-1,TRBD2,many,TRBJ2-2,14,CASRAGGNTGELFF,TGTGCCAGCAGAGCGGGAGGGAACACCGGGGAGCTGTTTTTT
TRBV19,-,many,TRBJ1-2,14,CASSLVGTNYGYTF,TGTGCCAGTAGTTTAGTGGGGACTAACTATGGCTACACCTTC
TRBV29-1,-,many,TRBJ1-1,14,CSVEDHYVNTEAFF,TGCAGCGTTGAAGATCACTACGTGAACACTGAAGCTTTCTTT
TRBV30,TRBD1,many,TRBJ2-7,13,CAWSPGQGYEQYF,TGTGCCTGGAGTCCGGGACAGGGTTACGAGCAGTACTTC
TRBV6-5,-,many,TRBJ2-7,13,CASSYSDRREQYF,TGTGCCAGCAGTTACTCGGATAGGCGCGAGCAGTACTTC
TRBV14,-,-,TRBJ1-1,13,CASSPILGTSAFF,TGTGCCAGCAGCCCTATACTCGGGACATCGGCTTTCTTT
TRBV4-1,TRBD1,many,TRBJ2-7,14,CASSPGQGAHEQYF,TGCGCCAGCAGCCCAGGACAGGGGGCTCACGAGCAGTACTTC
TRBV27,-,-,TRBJ1-6,17,CASSTLSDRLTSSPLHF,TGTGCCAGCAGTACCCTCTCCGACAGGTTAACGAGTTCACCCCTCCACTTT
TRBV12-3/TRBV12-4,-,few,TRBJ1-5,13,CASSPSGGQPQHF,TGTGCCAGCAGTCCGTCCGGCGGTCAGCCCCAGCATTTT
TRBV20-1,-,-,TRBJ2-3,14,CSAPRLTSTDTQYF,TGCAGTGCCCCCCGGCTTACCTCCACAGATACGCAGTATTTT
TRBV6-5,-,few,TRBJ1-2,15,CASSYAWQDYYGYTF,TGTGCCAGCAGTTACGCGTGGCAGGACTACTATGGCTACACCTTC
TRBV28,-,many,TRBJ2-7,14,CASSLSAATYEQYF,TGTGCCAGCAGTTTATCAGCAGCGACCTACGAGCAGTACTTC
TRBV29-1,-,-,TRBJ2-4,15,CSVEIGDTAKNIQYF,TGCAGCGTTGAAATAGGGGACACAGCCAAAAACATTCAGTACTTC
TRBV28,-,many,TRBJ2-7,14,CASRTGTATAEQYF,TGTGCCAGCAGGACCGGGACGGCTACTGCCGAGCAGTACTTC
TRBV7-2,-,many,TRBJ2-7,14,CASSFGTSAYGQYF,TGTGCCAGCAGCTTTGGGACTTCCGCCTACGGGCAGTACTTC
TRBV12-3/TRBV12-4,-,few,TRBJ1-5,15,CASRGGGRQNQPQHF,TGTGCCAGCAGGGGGGGGGGACGGCAAAATCAGCCCCAGCATTTT
TRBV18,-,-,TRBJ2-7,15,CASSPQQATEGEQYF,TGTGCCAGCTCACCCCAACAGGCGACGGAAGGCGAGCAGTACTTC